The sequence of this T cell receptor (beta chain) was determined in a study of cytomegalovirus exposure and HLA in healthy donors. General study results and limits: Researchers had no immune exposure information except CMV serostatus available.

PCR amplification relied on 60 Vbeta primers (plus 13 Jbeta primers). The assay was immunoSEQ multiplex PCR, and TCRdb's table has in-frame clones only and misses some. In the table there are over 150,000 clones, roughly 80% of which are singletons. Looked up from germline, CDR1 is SGHDT and CDR2 is YYEEEE. The CDR3 is 12 residues long. V was cut by 5 bases and J by 4 bases, with 9 bases left in between. A remark on this clone: Its antigen remains unidentified.

At collection, donors were nominally healthy, but unrecorded immune exposures were probable. The TCR sequence derives from a man in his fifties in good health and CMV-seronegative. The material sequenced was PBMCs. The gene calls are TRBV5-6 and TRBJ2-5, with a weak D call TRBD2 (6 bases). CDR3 bases: TGTGCCAGCAGAAGCGGGTTAGAGACCCAGTACTTC. The encoded protein is CASRSGLETQYF.